These 20 T cell receptor beta chains were all obtained from the same sample, sequenced in a study of OX40 agonist ivuxolimab in advanced cancers. Sequencing was performed with immunoSEQ multiplex PCR; in TCRdb, only in-frame clones are kept and a portion is missing. The sample has 55,000 to 85,000 clones; 70% to 90% are singletons. The source material was CD4+ or CD8+ T cells sorted from blood, sampled in a trial of the OX40 agonist ivuxolimab. These receptors came from an adult with an advanced solid tumor such as melanoma, head and neck, liver or kidney cancer.

The chain uses TRBV5-1 and TRBJ1-6; D is uncertain. Germline CDR1 is SGHRS and CDR2 is YFSETQ. V was cut by 0 bases and J by 10 bases, with 11 bases left in between. The CDR3 covers 14 residues. For the CDR3, the DNA is TGCGCCAGCAGCTTGGTTCAGAAGGGCTCACCCCTCCACTTT. This codes for CASSLVQKGSPLHF.

The rearrangement links TRBV28 to TRBJ2-7; D not resolved. Per germline, CDR1 MDHEN and CDR2 SYDVKM. The V end was cut by 6 bases, the J end by 3 bases, with 15 bases between. This CDR3 has 14 amino acids. The CDR3 loop is CASSSRAPIYEQYF. CDR3 bases: TGTGCCAGCAGCAGTAGGGCGCCGATCTACGAGCAGTACTTC.

V gene TRBV5-6 combines with J gene TRBJ2-4; TRBD1 or TRBD2 may be the D gene (6 bases each). Trimming removed 4 bases from V and 7 bases from J, with 15 bases in between. There are 14 residues in the CDR3. The germline CDR1 and CDR2 sequences are SGHDT and YYEEEE. The CDR3 bases are TGTGCCAGCAGCGGAAGTGGGGGGCTGAACATTCAGTACTTC. Translation gives CASSGSGGLNIQYF.

The gene calls are TRBV20-1 and TRBJ2-1; a possible D gene is TRBD2 (5 bases). The CDR3 is 11 residues long. Trimming pared 1 base from V and 10 bases from J, leaving 8 bases between. Germline CDR1 DFQATT, CDR2 SNEGSKA (reference sequence). CDR3 protein: CSARGIAEQFF. CDR3 nucleotide sequence: TGCAGTGCTAGAGGAATAGCGGAGCAGTTCTTC.

The chain couples TRBV6-5 to TRBJ1-1, with D unclear. Looked up from germline, CDR1 is MNHEY and CDR2 is SVGAGI. Trimming removed 1 base at V and 0 bases at J, with 0 bases between. The CDR3 runs to 12 residues. The CDR3: CASSYLNTEAFF. The CDR3 DNA reads as TGTGCCAGCAGTTACTTGAACACTGAAGCTTTCTTT.

This clone occurred a few times. V usage is TRBV7-2 and J usage is TRBJ2-7; D not resolved. Germline CDR1 SGHTA, CDR2 FQGNSA. Trimming removed 5 bases at V and 0 bases at J, with 17 bases between. This CDR3 is built from 16 residues. The CDR3: CASSPPGSSYSYEQYF. CDR3 coding DNA: TGTGCCAGCAGCCCCCCGGGCAGCAGCTACTCCTACGAGCAGTACTTC.

The chain uses TRBV25-1 and TRBJ2-2, with 7 positions matching TRBD1. The CDR3 totals 15 residues. V was clipped by 6 bases and J by 3 bases; unmatched bases: 7. The germline CDR1 and CDR2 sequences are MGHDK and SYGVNS. The CDR3 DNA reads as TGTGCCAGCAGCCGACAGGGTCTGGACACCGGGGAGCTGTTTTTT. Its protein product is CASSRQGLDTGELFF.

The chain uses TRBV19 and TRBJ1-1, with 10 bases fitting TRBD1. CDR1 is LNHDA and CDR2 is SQIVND in the germline V gene (reference sequence). V dropped 4 bases and J dropped 5; count of bases not matched to a gene: 10. The CDR3 has 16 residues. The CDR3 is CASSRQGAQVRTEAFF. For the CDR3, the DNA is TGTGCCAGTAGTAGACAGGGGGCTCAGGTTAGGACTGAAGCTTTCTTT.

CDR3 loop: CASSVGLAGSSTDTQYF. In DNA, the CDR3 is TGTGCCAGCAGCGTCGGACTAGCGGGGTCTAGCACAGATACGCAGTATTTT. The chain recombines TRBV5-4 with TRBJ2-3; 12 positions agree with TRBD2. The CDR3 has 17 amino acids. V dropped 4 bases and J dropped 0; count of bases not matched to a gene: 6. Germline values: CDR1 SGHNT, CDR2 YYREEE (reference sequence). Filled out from reference TRBV5-4 and TRBJ2-3, the complete variable domain reads ETGVTQSPTHLIKTRGQQVTLRCSSQSGHNTVSWYQQALGQGPQFIFQYYREEENGRGNFPPRFSGLQFPNYSSELNVNALELDDSALYLCASSVGLAGSSTDTQYFGPGTRLTVL.

The V and J genes are TRBV28 and TRBJ2-5; TRBD1 or TRBD2 may be the D gene (6 bases each). The germline gives CDR1 MDHEN, CDR2 SYDVKM. V shed 4 bases and J shed 4 bases, with 13 bases lying between them. This CDR3 contains 14 residues. The CDR3 DNA reads as TGTGCCAGCAGTTCCCAAAGGGGGGCAGAGACCCAGTACTTC. Residues: CASSSQRGAETQYF.

V and J are TRBV7-3 and TRBJ1-1; no firm D call. There are 13 residues in the CDR3. Germline CDR1 is SGHTA and CDR2 is FQGTGA. V was trimmed by 2 bases and J by 0 bases, leaving 4 bases between them. This CDR3 reads CASSLYMNTEAFF. The CDR3 DNA follows: TGTGCCAGCAGCTTATATATGAACACTGAAGCTTTCTTT.

This rearrangement joins TRBV9 to TRBJ2-3, with D maybe TRBD1 (6 bases). V was shortened by 4 bases and J by 6 bases, with 18 bases between the two germline ends. This CDR3 is built from 15 residues. Germline V gene data show CDR1 as SGDLS and CDR2 as YYNGEE. Written as DNA, the CDR3 is TGTGCCAGCAGCAGGGGAGACAGGCGTCTTGATACGCAGTATTTT. Its translation: CASSRGDRRLDTQYF.

This chain links TRBV11-2 with TRBJ2-3; D is possibly TRBD1 (6 bases). The ends were cut back, 5 bases at V and 1 base at J, with 10 bases in the middle. The CDR3 runs 14 residues. The germline CDR1 and CDR2 sequences are SGHAT and FQNNGV. CDR3 protein: CASSPRTGTDTQYF. The CDR3 nucleotides are TGTGCCAGCAGCCCTCGGACAGGCACAGATACGCAGTATTTT.

The J gene is TRBJ1-1, the V gene TRBV23-1, with 7 bases aligning to TRBD1. TRBV23-1 is known as an ORF, though its function is uncertain. V shed 0 bases and J 2 bases; nucleotides not matched to a gene: 12. This CDR3 spans 18 amino acids. CDR3 amino acids: CASSQSGPPDRDNTEAFF. The CDR3 DNA is TGCGCCAGCAGTCAATCCGGGCCCCCCGACAGGGATAACACTGAAGCTTTCTTT.

V gene TRBV30 combines with J gene TRBJ1-5; perhaps TRBD1 as D (6 bases). CDR3 length: 17 residues. V lost 0 bases and J lost 6, with 21 bases in between. From germline, CDR1 is GTSNPN and CDR2 SVGIG (reference sequence). The CDR3 loop is CAWSVRVFSGASQPQHF. DNA of the CDR3: TGTGCCTGGAGTGTAAGGGTTTTCTCGGGGGCTAGTCAGCCCCAGCATTTT.

This clone came up once. The rearrangement uses TRBV5-1 and TRBJ2-6; a weak D match, TRBD1 (6 bases). CDR1 and CDR2 from the germline V gene are SGHRS and YFSETQ. The CDR3 extends over 16 amino acids. Deletions cut 2 bases from V and 3 bases from J, with 12 bases between. The CDR3: CASSFGTTNGANVLTF. For the CDR3, the DNA is TGCGCCAGCAGCTTTGGGACAACGAATGGGGCCAACGTCCTGACTTTC.

The chain is built from TRBV11-2 and TRBJ2-6; D not certain. There are 17 residues in the CDR3. Trimming took 4 bases from V and 0 from J, leaving 13 bases between them. Germline assignment: CDR1 SGHAT and CDR2 FQNNGV. CDR3 loop: CASSSYLGISGANVLTF. CDR3 coding DNA: TGTGCCAGCAGCTCATATTTGGGCATCTCTGGGGCCAACGTCCTGACTTTC.

This rearrangement joins TRBV7-9 to TRBJ2-1; 11 bases are a match to TRBD1. Germline CDR1 SEHNR, CDR2 FQNEAQ (reference sequence). CDR3 length: 16 amino acids. Trimming at V came to 5 bases and at J to 6 bases, leaving 9 bases not matched to a gene. CDR3 nucleotide sequence: TGTGCCAGCAGCCTAGGGGTTGGGACAGGGGGCAATGAGCAGTTCTTC. Translated, it gives CASSLGVGTGGNEQFF.

The chain joins TRBV9 to TRBJ2-3; 7 bases are shared with TRBD2. The CDR3 length is 15 residues. Germline CDR1 SGDLS, CDR2 YYNGEE. The junction had 7 bases not matched to a gene; V was cut back by 4 bases and J by 2 bases. The CDR3 coding sequence is TGTGCCAGCAGCCCCCTGGGGGGGGACACAGATACGCAGTATTTT. This gives the protein CASSPLGGDTDTQYF.

V gene TRBV10-1 combines with J gene TRBJ2-6; D gene ambiguous. In germline, CDR1 is WNHNN, CDR2 SYGVQD (reference sequence). The CDR3 is 13 amino acids. V lost 0 bases, J lost 3 bases, and 0 bases lay in between. The CDR3 coding sequence is TGCGCCAGCAGTGAGTCTGGGGCCAACGTCCTGACTTTC. The encoded protein is CASSESGANVLTF.